These 14 T cell receptor beta chains came from one sample sequenced in a study of yellow fever vaccine responses in identical twins. One entry per CDR3 protein results from TCRdb running MiXCR on the RT-PCR reads. The sample carries about 6,400 distinct CDR3 sequences, 84% recorded once. The input for sequencing was T cells from blood (PBMCs), unsorted or a sorted subset (not recorded which), taken before or after yellow fever vaccination (not recorded which). The receptor set was obtained from a woman aged 18-35 years who received the yellow fever vaccine.

The V gene is TRBV6-1, the J gene TRBJ2-1; D may correspond to TRBD1 or TRBD2 (5 bases each). The CDR3 is made up of 13 amino acids. V was shortened by 6 bases and J by 6 bases, with 12 bases between the two germline ends. Germline V CDR1 and CDR2: MNHNS, SASEGT. The CDR3 spells CASSTGTPNEQFF. The CDR3 DNA reads TGTGCCAGCAGCACCGGGACGCCCAATGAGCAGTTCTTC.

The chain combines TRBV23-1 with TRBJ2-7; 9 bases are a match to TRBD2. TRBV23-1 is an ORF, and what it does is uncertain. CDR3 size: 18 residues. The trim removed 0 bases at V and 6 bases at J, leaving 15 bases unmatched. The chain's CDR3 is CASSQSAEGLAPSSEQYF. CDR3 sequence (DNA): TGCGCCAGCAGTCAATCTGCGGAGGGACTAGCCCCATCGAGCGAGCAGTACTTC.

As regards this clonotype: This may come from a read error, since a much larger clone is one base off. The J gene is TRBJ2-3, the V gene TRBV14, with TRBD2 as a possible D gene (5 bases). Germline V gives CDR1 SGHDN, CDR2 FVKESK. The CDR3 sequence is 15 residues long. V was trimmed by 5 bases and J by 1 base, leaving 13 bases between them. CDR3 coding DNA: TGTGCCAGCAGCAGCCCTCTCGGGGGCACAGATACGCAGTATTTT. Translating it yields CASSSPLGGTDTQYF.

This clonotype was seen more than once but under ten times. V usage is TRBV3-1 and J usage is TRBJ2-5; no clear D gene. This CDR3 spans 14 amino acids. Trimming removed 0 bases from V and 5 bases from J, with 10 bases in between. CDR1 is LGHDT and CDR2 is YNNKEL in the germline V gene (reference sequence). The CDR3 DNA follows: TGTGCCAGCAGCCAAGAGCTAGGGCCGGAGACCCAGTACTTC. Translating it yields CASSQELGPETQYF.

Relative to its sample, this clonotype is large. The rearrangement uses TRBV4-1 and TRBJ2-6; D gene ambiguous. Trimming stripped 3 bases from V and 0 bases from J, with 3 bases between. CDR3 size: 14 residues. The germline V gene has CDR1 MGHRA and CDR2 YSYEKL. The CDR3 loop reads CASSHGSGANVLTF. CDR3 nucleotides: TGCGCCAGCAGCCATGGCTCTGGGGCCAACGTCCTGACTTTC.

This chain joins TRBV2 and TRBJ1-2; 7 nucleotides line up with TRBD1. V lost 7 bases, J lost 4 bases, and 12 bases stayed unmatched. Germline CDR1 reads SNHLY; CDR2 reads FYNNEI. This CDR3 is built from 15 residues. CDR3 in amino acids: CASNLGTDAFYGYTF. The CDR3 coding sequence is TGTGCCAGCAACCTCGGGACAGACGCTTTCTATGGCTACACCTTC.

This clonotype was observed a handful of times. The chain combines TRBV23-1 with TRBJ1-6; D uncertain. TRBV23-1 is treated as an ORF (open reading frame) with a function not yet certain. This CDR3 has 11 amino acids. Trimming shortened V by 8 bases and J by 10 bases, and 9 bases separated the two germline ends. The chain's CDR3 is CASLRYSPLHF. The CDR3 DNA reads TGCGCCAGCCTCCGATACTCACCCCTCCACTTT.

The chain carries TRBV29-1 and TRBJ2-7, with 8 positions matching TRBD1. Germline V gives CDR1 SQVTM, CDR2 ANQGSEA. This CDR3 spans 12 amino acids. V was pared by 4 bases and J by 4 bases, with 3 bases of the junction left unmatched. The CDR3 bases are TGCAGCGTTGCGGACAGGGCTTACGAGCAGTACTTC. It encodes CSVADRAYEQYF.

Only one count was recorded for this clonotype. The chain combines TRBV15 with TRBJ2-1; D is uncertain. Trimming shortened V by 1 base and J by 4 bases, and 8 bases separated the two germline ends. The CDR3 extends over 14 amino acids. Germline loops: CDR1 LNHNV, CDR2 YYDKDF (reference sequence). The CDR3 nucleotides read TGTGCCACCAGCAGAGCCGGGTCATACAATGAGCAGTTCTTC. Its translation is CATSRAGSYNEQFF.

This chain links TRBV5-5 with TRBJ2-3; D is possibly TRBD2 (6 bases). Trimming shortened V by 0 bases and J by 7 bases, and 18 bases separated the two germline ends. The CDR3 consists of 16 residues. Germline V gene sequence: CDR1 SGHKS, CDR2 YYEKEE (reference sequence). DNA of the CDR3: TGTGCCAGCAGCTTGGTAACCGGGACTTCTAGGTATACGCAGTATTTT. The encoded protein is CASSLVTGTSRYTQYF.

The gene calls are TRBV4-1 and TRBJ1-4, with D tentatively TRBD1 (5 bases). There are 15 residues in the CDR3. Trimming left V 4 bases short and J 2 bases short, with 11 bases between. The germline CDR1 and CDR2 sequences are MGHRA and YSYEKL. The CDR3: CASSLGTATNEKLFF. The CDR3 DNA reads TGCGCCAGCAGCCTCGGGACTGCGACTAATGAAAAACTGTTTTTT.

This clonotype occurred a few times. The CDR3 DNA is TGCGCCAGCAGCCAGGTGGGGGATGGAGGCTACACCTTC. This encodes CASSQVGDGGYTF. V is TRBV4-1 and J is TRBJ1-2; weak D call: TRBD1 (5 bases). Germline CDR1 MGHRA, CDR2 YSYEKL. The V gene lost 3 bases and the J gene lost 8 bases, with 13 bases spanning the gap. The CDR3 length is 13 residues.

This chain uses TRBV3-1 with TRBJ2-7, with D tentatively TRBD2 (6 bases). Germline V gives CDR1 LGHDT, CDR2 YNNKEL (reference sequence). This CDR3 has 15 residues. Trimming stripped 0 bases from V and 7 bases from J, with 16 bases between. In DNA form, the CDR3 reads TGTGCCAGCAGCCAAGAGGGACTCCTTCTGGGGGAGCAGTACTTC. Translating gives CASSQEGLLLGEQYF.

The chain combines TRBV29-1 with TRBJ1-2, with a tentative D call TRBD1 (6 bases). This CDR3 spans 13 amino acids. Germline V gene lookup returns CDR1 SQVTM and CDR2 ANQGSEA. V gave up 6 bases and J gave up 2 bases, with 13 bases separating them. The CDR3 spells CSVQKQGNYGYTF. For the CDR3, the DNA is TGCAGCGTCCAAAAACAGGGAAACTATGGCTACACCTTC.